This T cell receptor beta chain comes out of a study of blood T cell repertoires in COVID-19. The V segment lost 4 bases and the J segment 0 bases; nucleotides outside the gene matches: 6. The CDR3 totals 17 residues. As originally analysed: By means of reference gene primer amplification, nucleated cell counts were estimated. Libraries were prepared by immunoSEQ multiplex PCR; TCRdb keeps only in-frame clonotypes and omits some of them. The V and J calls and clone size were taken over from that table, and D and trimming were inferred from the DNA. The sample comprises some 200,000 clones, about four fifths of which are singletons, and approximately 1.4% rests with the top ten.

The rearrangement uses TRBV5-3 and TRBJ2-1; 11 nucleotides line up with TRBD2. TRBV5-3 is an ORF for which the function is uncertain. The clonotype comes from a middle-aged woman with acute COVID-19. The sample was PBMCs or T cells enriched from blood (not recorded which). The CDR3 region is CARSPTSGVSSYNEQFF. The CDR3 DNA sequence: TGTGCCAGAAGCCCGACTAGCGGGGTCAGCTCCTACAATGAGCAGTTCTTC.